Sequencing of this T cell receptor beta chain was carried out in a study of blood T cells in healthy people across ages. Broader study findings: The percentage of naive T cells correlated strongly with TCR beta diversity.

A few counts support this clonotype. The antigen is undetermined. The CDR3 extends over 13 amino acids. Looked up from germline, CDR1 is ENHRY and CDR2 is SYGVKD. V lost 4 bases and J 5 bases, leaving 12 bases between the germline ends. PCR was performed a second time for about 7 to 11 cycles using a sample-barcoded 5' primer and a J-beta primer mix. Every cDNA was tagged by a template-switch adaptor with 12 random nucleotides. TCRdb redid the calling of the 5' RACE reads with MiXCR, one entry per CDR3 protein. The sample shows approximately 490,000 distinct CDR3 sequences, 24% of them seen only once. The study isolated at least 6.5 million PBMCs from each sample. The sample was also linked to a second study, of T cells of mothers and their children. That work contributes: Over 8.5 million reads per mother and about 3 million per child were obtained.

The source of this sequence is a boy between 5 and 17 years old in good health. Sample: blood. The J gene is TRBJ2-7, the V gene TRBV10-3; TRBD2 is a possible D gene (5 bases). Here the CDR3 reads CAISVSGPDEQYF. Here the CDR3 DNA reads TGTGCCATCAGTGTAAGCGGTCCTGACGAGCAGTACTTC.